The 30 T cell receptor beta chains reported below all come from one sample, sequenced in a study of patients and donors after allogeneic stem cell transplantation. TCRdb processed the RT-PCR reads anew with MiXCR; each CDR3 protein has one entry. The data hold roughly 230,000 distinct CDR3 sequences, with over 12% observed a single time. Sequences were obtained from blood, either unsorted or a sorted T cell fraction (not recorded which). All receptors come from a human donor who was either an allogeneic HSCT recipient or a stem cell or donor lymphocyte infusion donor (not recorded which). It is not recorded whose cells these are; they may come from a transplant donor.

This clonotype was detected only a few times. CDR3: CASSPSGLFYGYTF. The CDR3 coding sequence is TGTGCCAGCAGCCCCAGTGGTCTCTTCTATGGCTACACCTTC. The chain links TRBV5-6 to TRBJ1-2; D is ambiguous. Germline V gene sequence: CDR1 SGHDT, CDR2 YYEEEE. The CDR3 spans 14 residues. The V end lost 4 bases, the J end lost 4 bases, and 14 bases lay between the germline ends.

The chain carries TRBV18 and TRBJ1-2, with D possibly TRBD1 on 5 matching bases. The CDR3 consists of 15 residues. V lost 2 bases, J lost 8 bases, and 18 bases lay in between. The germline V gene has CDR1 KGHSH and CDR2 LQKENI. CDR3 coding DNA: TGTGCCAGCTCACCAGATAGCGGGGGATTAGGCGGCTACACCTTC. Translating it yields CASSPDSGGLGGYTF.

The V gene is TRBV14, the J gene TRBJ1-1; TRBD1 aligns across 7 bases. Unmatched junction bases numbered 15, after V lost 3 bases and J lost 2 bases. The CDR3 is made up of 18 amino acids. CDR1 is SGHDN, CDR2 FVKESK, per germline. The CDR3 spells CASSHGLGLGQVNTEAFF. The CDR3 coding sequence is TGTGCCAGCAGCCACGGACTGGGCCTTGGACAGGTTAACACTGAAGCTTTCTTT.

The chain couples TRBV9 to TRBJ2-2; no definite D call. From germline, CDR1 is SGDLS and CDR2 YYNGEE. This CDR3 comprises 15 residues. With 2 bases removed from V and 6 bases from J, the gap between germline ends came to 14 bases. The CDR3 is CASSVVESSAGELFF. CDR3 in DNA: TGTGCCAGCAGCGTTGTAGAGTCGAGCGCCGGGGAGCTGTTTTTT.

This clonotype was seen only a few times. The V gene is TRBV28, the J gene TRBJ2-7, with 9 bases aligning to TRBD1. The CDR3 covers 15 residues. Losses at the gene ends were 7 bases for V and 2 bases for J; bases not matched to a gene: 9. Germline CDR1 and CDR2: MDHEN and SYDVKM. The CDR3 nucleotides read TGTGCCAGCACCGATACTCGGACAGGGGCCTACGAGCAGTACTTC. This codes for CASTDTRTGAYEQYF.

V gene TRBV20-1 combines with J gene TRBJ2-3; D not resolved. CDR1 and CDR2 (germline): DFQATT, SNEGSKA (reference sequence). This CDR3 spans 13 amino acids. Trimming pared 6 bases from V and 10 bases from J, leaving 20 bases between. The CDR3: CSALHAGADPQYF. CDR3 coding DNA: TGCAGTGCCCTACACGCAGGCGCGGATCCGCAGTATTTT.

The chain uses TRBV20-1 and TRBJ2-1; 11 nucleotides agree with TRBD2. This CDR3 is built from 15 residues. Germline V gene sequence: CDR1 DFQATT, CDR2 SNEGSKA (reference sequence). Losses at the gene ends were 6 bases for V and 2 bases for J; bases not matched to a gene: 6. The CDR3 nucleotides are TGCAGTGCGGTAGCGGGAGGGCTGGCCTACAATGAGCAGTTCTTC. It translates to CSAVAGGLAYNEQFF.

Ten or more counts support this clonotype. The chain couples TRBV20-1 to TRBJ2-1; 15 nucleotides line up with TRBD2. This CDR3 is 16 amino acids long. V dropped 3 bases and J dropped 5; count of bases not matched to a gene: 5. In germline, CDR1 is DFQATT, CDR2 SNEGSKA (reference sequence). The CDR3 DNA reads as TGCAGTGCTAGGTCCGGGACTAGCGGGAGGAACAATGAGCAGTTCTTC. Translated: CSARSGTSGRNNEQFF.

The chain has TRBV4-1 and TRBJ2-2; 14 bases align to TRBD2. Trimming cost V 1 base and J 4 bases; bases outside gene matches: 5. Per the germline V gene, CDR1 is MGHRA and CDR2 is YSYEKL. The CDR3 covers 18 residues. CDR3 nucleotide sequence: TGCGCCAGCAGCCAAGGGGGACTAGCGGGAGTCGGCACCGGGGAGCTGTTTTTT. It translates to CASSQGGLAGVGTGELFF.

The rearrangement links TRBV25-1 to TRBJ1-2; the match to TRBD1 covers 7 bases. CDR1 is MGHDK and CDR2 is SYGVNS in the germline V gene. The CDR3 is 15 residues long. V trimming: 3 bases; J trimming: 8 bases; junction bases outside the gene matches: 12. CDR3 nucleotide sequence: TGTGCCAGCAGTGATTCCGGACAGGACCTAGGGGGCTACACCTTC. It specifies CASSDSGQDLGGYTF.

The sample holds a few counts of this clonotype. This sequence joins TRBV14 and TRBJ2-3; D is undetermined. V was clipped by 1 base and J by 2 bases, with 22 bases between them. Germline V gene sequence: CDR1 SGHDN, CDR2 FVKESK. There are 19 residues in the CDR3. DNA for the CDR3: TGTGCCAGCAGCCAAGTTTCGGGCGAGAGAAGGACCCCCACAGATACGCAGTATTTT. This codes for CASSQVSGERRTPTDTQYF.

The genes are TRBV3-1 and TRBJ2-6; D not resolved. Germline CDR1 and CDR2: LGHDT and YNNKEL (reference sequence). The CDR3 consists of 18 residues. Trimming removed 0 bases from V and 5 bases from J, with 17 bases in between. CDR3 residues: CASSQEGLALVRANVLTF. For the CDR3, the DNA is TGTGCCAGCAGCCAAGAAGGCCTCGCACTGGTCCGGGCCAACGTCCTGACTTTC.

This clonotype is medium-sized. The V call is TRBV4-2, the J call TRBJ2-5; no clear D gene. The V end lost 1 base, the J end lost 8 bases, and 17 bases lay between the germline ends. Germline V lookup: CDR1 LGHNA, CDR2 YNFKEQ. The CDR3 contains 15 residues. CDR3 residues: CASSQGGGVGITQYF. The CDR3 nucleotides read TGTGCCAGCAGCCAAGGTGGTGGAGTGGGTATAACCCAGTACTTC.

The chain joins TRBV2 to TRBJ2-4, with 7 bases fitting TRBD2. The V and J ends lost 3 bases and 14 bases, in that order; junction bases with no gene match: 16. Germline CDR1 and CDR2: SNHLY and FYNNEI. The CDR3 has 15 amino acids. Written as DNA, the CDR3 is TGTGCCAGCAGTGACTCGAGAGGAAAGGGGAGGGGAAAGTACTTC. The encoded protein is CASSDSRGKGRGKYF. Supplemented by reference TRBV2 and TRBJ2-4, the full variable domain reads EPEVTQTPSHQVTQMGQEVILRCVPISNHLYFYWYRQILGQKVEFLVSFYNNEISEKSEIFDDQFSVERPDGSNFTLKIRSTKLEDSAMYFCASSDSRGKGRGKYFGAGTRLSVL.

This clonotype was counted at least ten times. The CDR3 bases are TGTGCCAGCAGCCTAGCGGGATTTGACAATGAGCAGTTCTTC. This sequence encodes CASSLAGFDNEQFF. V is TRBV12-3 or TRBV12-4 and J is TRBJ2-1; 9 bases match TRBD2. The CDR3 covers 14 residues. Unmatched junction bases numbered 5, after V lost 6 bases and J lost 5 bases.

The genes are TRBV6-4 and TRBJ2-3, with D possibly matching TRBD2 (6 bases). Trimming stripped 1 base from V and 10 bases from J, with 21 bases between. Per the germline V gene, CDR1 is MRHNA and CDR2 is SNTAGT. There are 16 residues in the CDR3. CDR3 loop: CASSDWAGPAGLAQYF. CDR3 nucleotides: TGTGCCAGCAGTGACTGGGCGGGGCCGGCTGGTTTGGCGCAGTATTTT.

The rearrangement joins TRBV20-1 to TRBJ2-3; the D is unclear. Germline V CDR1 and CDR2: DFQATT, SNEGSKA (reference sequence). This CDR3 region has 13 residues. The V end lost 4 bases, the J end lost 0 bases, and 8 bases lay between the germline ends. The CDR3: CSATSESTDTQYF. The DNA for the CDR3 is TGCAGTGCTACCAGCGAGAGCACAGATACGCAGTATTTT.

V and J are TRBV20-1 and TRBJ1-4, with D perhaps matching TRBD1 (5 bases). This CDR3 is 16 amino acids long. The germline CDR1 and CDR2 sequences are DFQATT and SNEGSKA (reference sequence). V was pared by 0 bases and J by 7 bases, with 18 bases between. CDR3 residues: CSARDVLRGKGEKLFF. CDR3 nucleotide sequence: TGCAGTGCTAGAGACGTCCTCCGGGGGAAGGGTGAAAAACTGTTTTTT.

The chain has TRBV19 and TRBJ2-2; 12 positions agree with TRBD2. V shed 7 bases, J shed 3 bases, and the junction held 6 bases outside the gene matches. The CDR3 runs to 16 residues. Germline V lookup: CDR1 LNHDA, CDR2 SQIVND (reference sequence). CDR3 residues: CASTPSGGADTGELFF. In nucleotides, the CDR3 is TGTGCCAGTACTCCTAGCGGGGGGGCGGACACCGGGGAGCTGTTTTTT.

The sample holds a few counts of this clonotype. The gene calls are TRBV11-3 and TRBJ2-1; TRBD2 matches 9 bases. Germline values: CDR1 SGHNT, CDR2 YENEEA. The CDR3 is 15 residues long. Trimming cost V 5 bases and J 4 bases; bases outside gene matches: 6. CDR3 sequence: CASSLSGGPYNEQFF. DNA for the CDR3: TGTGCCAGCAGCCTAAGCGGGGGGCCTTACAATGAGCAGTTCTTC. The entire variable domain, with the rest obtained from reference TRBV11-3 and TRBJ2-1, is as follows: EAGVVQSPRYKIIEKKQPVAFWCNPISGHNTLYWYLQNLGQGPELLIRYENEEAVDDSQLPKDRFSAERLKGVDSTLKIQPAELGDSAVYLCASSLSGGPYNEQFFGPGTRLTVL.

The table lists this clonotype with a few counts. The chain couples TRBV12-3 or TRBV12-4 to TRBJ2-7; 9 positions agree with TRBD1. Trimming took 6 bases from V and 6 from J; bases not matched to a gene: 6. There are 13 residues in the CDR3. The CDR3: CASRTDRGGEQYF. For the CDR3, the DNA is TGTGCCAGCAGAACGGACAGGGGAGGCGAGCAGTACTTC.

The rearrangement uses TRBV2 and TRBJ1-1, with D unclear. The CDR3 contains 15 residues. V shed 4 bases and J shed 1 base, with 13 bases lying between them. Germline CDR1 and CDR2: SNHLY and FYNNEI. The DNA of the CDR3 is TGTGCCAGCAGTGGCGGGTTGGGCCGGAACACTGAAGCTTTCTTT. As protein: CASSGGLGRNTEAFF.

The CDR3 region is CASSSWSDTEAFF. For the CDR3, the DNA is TGTGCCAGCAGCTCTTGGTCCGACACTGAAGCTTTCTTT. The chain uses TRBV5-4 and TRBJ1-1; D remains unclear. The CDR3 runs 13 residues. The V and J ends lost 3 bases and 3 bases respectively, with 9 bases between them. Germline V gene data show CDR1 as SGHNT and CDR2 as YYREEE (reference sequence).

This clonotype came up many times. The chain is built from TRBV5-1 and TRBJ1-5; D uncertain. V was clipped by 7 bases and J by 2 bases, with 13 bases between them. The CDR3 consists of 14 residues. The germline CDR1 and CDR2 sequences are SGHRS and YFSETQ. The DNA for the CDR3 is TGCGCCAGCGCCCGGGAGCCAGGCAATCAGCCCCAGCATTTT. Amino acids: CASAREPGNQPQHF.

The V and J genes are TRBV20-1 and TRBJ1-5; 7 bases line up with TRBD1. This CDR3 is 15 amino acids long. Germline CDR1 is DFQATT and CDR2 is SNEGSKA (reference sequence). After removal of 1 base from V and 4 bases from J, the junction contained 7 bases not matched to a gene. The CDR3 loop is CSARGFDRENQPQHF. The CDR3 nucleotides are TGCAGTGCTAGAGGTTTTGACAGGGAGAATCAGCCCCAGCATTTT.

The CDR3 is CASSERTGGETQYF. CDR3 sequence (DNA): TGTGCCAGCAGTGAAAGGACAGGGGGAGAGACCCAGTACTTC. V and J are TRBV6-1 and TRBJ2-5, with TRBD1 matching 10 bases. J gave up 4 bases and V 2 bases, and 1 base lay outside the gene matches. The germline V gene encodes CDR1 MNHNS and CDR2 SASEGT. The CDR3 runs to 14 residues.

This clonotype turned up a few times. V is TRBV5-1 and J is TRBJ1-2; a possible D gene is TRBD1 (5 bases). V was pared by 4 bases and J by 9 bases, with 22 bases between. CDR3 size: 15 residues. Germline V CDR1 and CDR2: SGHRS, YFSETQ. DNA of the CDR3: TGCGCCAGCAGCAAGAAAGGTGGAGGGTCAGGGAGCTACACCTTC. Translated, it gives CASSKKGGGSGSYTF.

The sample holds a few counts of this clonotype. This chain joins TRBV6-5 and TRBJ1-1; TRBD1 is a possible D gene (5 bases). Between the trimmed V and J ends, which lost 2 bases and 5 bases, there was a span of 9 bases. CDR3 length: 13 amino acids. Germline V gene lookup returns CDR1 MNHEY and CDR2 SVGAGI. The CDR3 DNA reads as TGTGCCAGCAGTTACAAGCGGGGGACTGAAGCTTTCTTT. Encoded protein: CASSYKRGTEAFF.

There are a few counts of this clonotype. J is TRBJ1-2 and V is TRBV13; D is possibly TRBD1 (5 bases). This CDR3 has 15 residues. With 1 base removed from V and 3 bases from J, the gap between germline ends came to 12 bases. CDR1 is PRHDT and CDR2 is FYEKMQ in the germline V gene (reference sequence). The CDR3 DNA sequence: TGTGCCAGCAGCTTAGTCGTCGGAGGGGACTATGGCTACACCTTC. Translated, it gives CASSLVVGGDYGYTF.

The chain is built from TRBV6-2 or TRBV6-3 and TRBJ2-1; 13 nucleotides line up with TRBD2. V dropped 6 bases and J dropped 0; count of bases not matched to a gene: 5. CDR1 is MNHEY, CDR2 SVGEGT, per germline. CDR3 length: 17 amino acids. The CDR3, as DNA: TGTGCCAGCAGCCGCAGGACTAGCGGGAGCTCCTACAATGAGCAGTTCTTC. Residues: CASSRRTSGSSYNEQFF.